Listed here are 9 T cell receptor beta chains from one sample, sequenced in a study of T-cell memory formation after mild COVID-19 (dated by TCRdb to the early 2020s). Library method: 5' RACE. Sequencing relied on an Illumina NovaSeq 6000. The public reads were run again by TCRdb, first through fastp at Q25 and then through MiXCR, and only productive beta chains were kept. For every CDR3 protein sequence, its rows merge into one entry that carries the most common genes and DNA. The sample profile shows roughly 100,000 distinct CDR3 sequences; more than 13% of them were found once. The ten largest make up about two fifths of the sample. Source material: PBMCs or a T cell subset sorted from them (not recorded which). The receptors come from a young man who had mild COVID-19 (a few samples of this study predate the infection). The sample titles of this study are shuffled in the database, so cell type and time point are left out; the donor was told from shared clones.

V and J are TRBV19 and TRBJ2-1, with 7 bases matching TRBD1. Trimming at V came to 7 bases and at J to 5 bases, leaving 8 bases not matched to a gene. Germline V CDR1 and CDR2: LNHDA, SQIVND (reference sequence). The CDR3 length is 14 residues. The CDR3 nucleotides are TGTGCCAGTAACATCAGGGGGTCTAACAATGAGCAGTTCTTC. Its protein product is CASNIRGSNNEQFF. Based on the CDR3 plus reference TRBV19 and TRBJ2-1, the full variable domain is DGGITQSPKYLFRKEGQNVTLSCEQNLNHDAMYWYRQDPGQGLRLIYYSQIVNDFQKGDIAEGYSVSREKKESFPLTVTSAQKNPTAFYLCASNIRGSNNEQFFGPGTRLTVL.

The V call is TRBV6-5, the J call TRBJ1-5; D remains unclear. Trimming took 0 bases from V and 8 from J, leaving 14 bases between them. This CDR3 is built from 15 residues. Germline lookup yields CDR1 MNHEY and CDR2 SVGAGI. In DNA, the CDR3 is TGTGCCAGCAGTTACTCGCGAGGCACGACCGAGCCCCAGCATTTT. Translation gives CASSYSRGTTEPQHF.

This clonotype was seen only a few times. The J gene is TRBJ2-7, the V gene TRBV6-1; D remains ambiguous. This CDR3 is built from 17 residues. In germline, CDR1 is MNHNS, CDR2 SASEGT. V was pared by 6 bases and J by 1 base, with 22 bases between. DNA of the CDR3: TGTGCCAGCAGCTTGAATTTGGGCAGTAGATCTTCCTACGAGCAGTACGTC. It is translated as CASSLNLGSRSSYEQYV.

This clonotype was seen a few times. This sequence joins TRBV20-1 and TRBJ2-7; 7 bases align to TRBD1. CDR1 is DFQATT and CDR2 is SNEGSKA in the germline V gene (reference sequence). The length of the CDR3 is 12 residues. V shed 6 bases and J 3 bases; nucleotides not matched to a gene: 5. The CDR3 reads CSAEGDSYEQYV. CDR3 sequence (DNA): TGCAGTGCAGAGGGGGACAGCTACGAGCAGTACGTC.

The J gene is TRBJ1-1, the V gene TRBV7-8, with a weak D call TRBD1 (6 bases). The germline gives CDR1 SGHVS, CDR2 FQNEAQ. The CDR3 has 14 residues. Trimming pared 5 bases from V and 2 bases from J, leaving 12 bases between. CDR3 nucleotides: TGTGCCAGCAGCGGTGGCAGGGGTAACACTGAAGCTTTCTTT. Translated, it gives CASSGGRGNTEAFF.

Only a few counts were recorded for this clonotype. CDR3 amino acids: CSVKTGQNTEAFF. The CDR3 bases are TGCAGCGTGAAGACAGGGCAGAACACTGAAGCTTTCTTT. The chain has TRBV29-1 and TRBJ1-1; 7 nucleotides align to TRBD1. V was clipped by 6 bases and J by 1 base; unmatched bases: 5. CDR3 length: 13 amino acids. Looked up from germline, CDR1 is SQVTM and CDR2 is ANQGSEA. Full variable domain (outside the CDR3, taken from reference TRBV29-1 and TRBJ1-1): SAVISQKPSRDICQRGTSLTIQCQVDSQVTMMFWYRQQPGQSLTLIATANQGSEATYESGFVIDKFPISRPNLTFSTLTVSNMSPEDSSIYLCSVKTGQNTEAFFGQGTRLTVV.

The rearrangement joins TRBV30 to TRBJ2-7, with D maybe TRBD1 (6 bases). V lost 8 bases, J lost 1 base, and 15 bases lay in between. This CDR3 has 13 amino acids. Germline CDR1 GTSNPN, CDR2 SVGIG (reference sequence). In nucleotides, the CDR3 is TGTGCCCGACTGGAGGACAGTTCCTACGAGCAGTACTTC. This gives the protein CARLEDSSYEQYF.

The rearrangement links TRBV5-1 to TRBJ1-2, with D perhaps TRBD1 (6 bases). The V and J ends lost 0 bases and 7 bases respectively, with 16 bases between them. Per the germline V gene, CDR1 is SGHRS and CDR2 is YFSETQ. CDR3 length: 15 amino acids. This CDR3 reads CASSLAGTPPFGYTF. DNA for the CDR3: TGCGCCAGCAGCTTGGCAGGGACACCGCCCTTTGGCTACACCTTC.

The chain couples TRBV25-1 to TRBJ1-4, with TRBD1 as a possible D gene (5 bases). This CDR3 has 13 residues. Germline V gene sequence: CDR1 MGHDK, CDR2 SYGVNS. V was clipped by 10 bases and J by 8 bases, with 17 bases between them. The CDR3 nucleotides read TGTGCCATCTATCCGGGACGTTCCGAAAAACTGTTTTTT. It codes for CAIYPGRSEKLFF. The full variable domain, completed using reference TRBV25-1 and TRBJ1-4, is EADIYQTPRYLVIGTGKKITLECSQTMGHDKMYWYQQDPGMELHLIHYSYGVNSTEKGDLSSESTVSRIRTEHFPLTLESARPSHTSQYLCAIYPGRSEKLFFGSGTQLSVL.